This T cell receptor (beta chain) was recorded in a study of cytomegalovirus exposure and HLA in healthy donors. Study-wide results and limits: According to an earlier analysis, most TCR beta V segments yielded productive rearrangements about 90% or about 30% of the time. The authors later found most CMV-associated TCR beta chains appeared HLA-restricted. Exclusion as indistinguishable affected some V segments, including TRBV6-2 and TRBV6-3. Sequencing had likely introduced a cluster of highly shared sequence variants as an artifact.

PCR primers comprised 60 Vbeta and 13 Jbeta primers. Only in-frame clones appear in the TCRdb table, and some are missing; sequencing was by immunoSEQ multiplex PCR. Its table records approximately 110,000 clones. Concerning this clone: Its antigen is not identified.

CDR1 SGHTA and CDR2 FQGNSA come from the germline V gene. The CDR3 has 16 amino acids. V dropped 5 bases and J dropped 2; count of bases not matched to a gene: 6. This TCR was sampled from a man aged 25-40 years in good health and CMV-seronegative. V gene TRBV7-2 combines with J gene TRBJ2-1; 10 bases agree with TRBD2. The sample was PBMCs. The CDR3 sequence is CASSLGAGGPYNEQFF. The CDR3 DNA reads TGTGCCAGCAGCCTAGGAGCGGGGGGGCCCTACAATGAGCAGTTCTTC. Looking up the rest from reference TRBV7-2 and TRBJ2-1 gives the full variable domain: GAGVSQSPSNKVTEKGKDVELRCDPISGHTALYWYRQSLGQGLEFLIYFQGNSAPDKSGLPSDRFSAERTGGSVSTLTIQRTQQEDSAVYLCASSLGAGGPYNEQFFGPGTRLTVL.